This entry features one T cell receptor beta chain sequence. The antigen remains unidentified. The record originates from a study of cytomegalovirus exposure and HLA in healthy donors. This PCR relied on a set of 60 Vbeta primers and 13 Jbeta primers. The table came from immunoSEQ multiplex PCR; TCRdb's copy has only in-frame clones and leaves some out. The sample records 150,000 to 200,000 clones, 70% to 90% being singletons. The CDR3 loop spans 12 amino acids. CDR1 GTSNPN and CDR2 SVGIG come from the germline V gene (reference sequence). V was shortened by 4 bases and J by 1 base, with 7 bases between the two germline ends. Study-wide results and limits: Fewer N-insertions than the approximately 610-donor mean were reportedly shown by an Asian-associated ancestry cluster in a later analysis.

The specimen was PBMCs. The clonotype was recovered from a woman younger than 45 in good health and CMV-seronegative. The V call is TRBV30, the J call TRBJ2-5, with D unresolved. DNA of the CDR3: TGTGCCTGGAAACTCCCCCAAGAGACCCAGTACTTC. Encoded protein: CAWKLPQETQYF.